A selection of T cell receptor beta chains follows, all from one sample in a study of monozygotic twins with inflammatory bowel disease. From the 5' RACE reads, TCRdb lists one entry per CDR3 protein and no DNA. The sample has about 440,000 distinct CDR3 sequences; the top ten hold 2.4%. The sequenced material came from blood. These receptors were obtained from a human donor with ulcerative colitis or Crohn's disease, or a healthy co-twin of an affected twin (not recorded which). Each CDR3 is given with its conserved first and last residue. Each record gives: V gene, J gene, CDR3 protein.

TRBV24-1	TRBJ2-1	CATREGGSYNEQFF
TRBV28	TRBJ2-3	CASFPGGGDTQYF
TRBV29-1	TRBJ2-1	CSVESKTSGDNEQFF
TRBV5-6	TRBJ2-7	CASSLQSYKQYF
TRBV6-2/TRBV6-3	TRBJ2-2	CASSYRDLSGREKEVGELFF
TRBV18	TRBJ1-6	CASSPGVPGSYNSPLHF
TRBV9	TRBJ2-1	CASGVGGPYNEQFF
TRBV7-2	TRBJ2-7	CASSFSLSSYEQYF
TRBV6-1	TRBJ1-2	CASSVGQGSSGYTF
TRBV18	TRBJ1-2	CASSPDRSGYGYTF